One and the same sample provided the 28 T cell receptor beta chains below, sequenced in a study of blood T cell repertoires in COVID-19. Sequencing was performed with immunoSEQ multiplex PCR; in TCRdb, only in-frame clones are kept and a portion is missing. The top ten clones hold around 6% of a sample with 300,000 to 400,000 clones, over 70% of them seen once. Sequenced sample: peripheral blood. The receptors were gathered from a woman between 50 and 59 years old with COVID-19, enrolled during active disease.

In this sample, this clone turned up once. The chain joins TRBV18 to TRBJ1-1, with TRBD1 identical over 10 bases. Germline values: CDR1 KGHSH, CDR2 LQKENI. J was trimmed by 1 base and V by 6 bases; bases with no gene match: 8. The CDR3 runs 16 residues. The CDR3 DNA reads TGTGCCAGCTCCCCGGGACAGGGGCTCGGGAACACTGAAGCTTTCTTT. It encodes CASSPGQGLGNTEAFF.

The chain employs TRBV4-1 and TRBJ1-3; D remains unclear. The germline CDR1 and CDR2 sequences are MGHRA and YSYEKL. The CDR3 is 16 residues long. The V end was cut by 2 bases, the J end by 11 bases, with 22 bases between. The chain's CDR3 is CASSQRGPPAIESIYF. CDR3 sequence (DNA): TGCGCCAGCAGCCAAAGAGGTCCGCCCGCTATTGAATCCATATATTTT.

The CDR3 region is CATSRDMGGLPYEQYF. DNA for the CDR3: TGTGCCACCAGCAGAGATATGGGAGGGTTACCCTACGAGCAGTACTTC. The chain combines TRBV15 with TRBJ2-7; 7 bases are a match to TRBD2. CDR3 size: 16 residues. CDR1 and CDR2 from the germline V gene are LNHNV and YYDKDF (reference sequence). Unmatched junction bases numbered 7, after V lost 0 bases and J lost 2 bases.

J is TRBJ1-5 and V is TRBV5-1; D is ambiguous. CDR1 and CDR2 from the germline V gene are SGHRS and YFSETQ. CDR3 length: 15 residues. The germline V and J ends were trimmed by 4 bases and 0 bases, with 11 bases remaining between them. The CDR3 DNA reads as TGCGCCAGCAGCCCCAAATTCGGTAGCAATCAGCCCCAGCATTTT. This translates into CASSPKFGSNQPQHF.

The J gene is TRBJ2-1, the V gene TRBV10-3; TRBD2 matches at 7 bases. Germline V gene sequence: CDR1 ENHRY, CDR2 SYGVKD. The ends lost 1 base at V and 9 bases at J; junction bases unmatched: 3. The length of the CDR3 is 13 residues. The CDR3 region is CAISEFTGGEQFF. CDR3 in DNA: TGTGCCATCAGTGAGTTTACGGGGGGTGAGCAGTTCTTC.

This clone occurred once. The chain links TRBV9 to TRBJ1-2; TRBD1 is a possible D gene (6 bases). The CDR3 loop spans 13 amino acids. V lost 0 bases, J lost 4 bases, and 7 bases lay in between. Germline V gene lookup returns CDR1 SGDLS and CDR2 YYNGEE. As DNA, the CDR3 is TGTGCCAGCAGCGTAGAGGACAGCTATGGCTACACCTTC. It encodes CASSVEDSYGYTF.

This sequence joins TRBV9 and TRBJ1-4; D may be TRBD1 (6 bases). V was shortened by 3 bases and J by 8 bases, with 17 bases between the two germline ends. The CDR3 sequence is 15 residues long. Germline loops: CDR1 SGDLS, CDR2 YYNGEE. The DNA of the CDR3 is TGTGCCAGCAGCGCCCGAGGGGCTGGGGGCGAAAAACTGTTTTTT. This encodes CASSARGAGGEKLFF.

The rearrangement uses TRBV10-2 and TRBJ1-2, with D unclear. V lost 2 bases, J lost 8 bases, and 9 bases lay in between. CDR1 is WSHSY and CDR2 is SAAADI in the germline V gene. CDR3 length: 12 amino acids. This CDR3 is CASSEGGGGYTF. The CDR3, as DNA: TGCGCCAGCAGTGAGGGTGGAGGGGGCTACACCTTC.

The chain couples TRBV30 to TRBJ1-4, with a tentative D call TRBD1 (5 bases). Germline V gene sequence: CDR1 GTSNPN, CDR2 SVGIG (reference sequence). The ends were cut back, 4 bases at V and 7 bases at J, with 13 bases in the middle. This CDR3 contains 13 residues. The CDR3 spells CAWMAGRAEKLFF. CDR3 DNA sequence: TGTGCCTGGATGGCAGGGAGGGCTGAAAAACTGTTTTTT.

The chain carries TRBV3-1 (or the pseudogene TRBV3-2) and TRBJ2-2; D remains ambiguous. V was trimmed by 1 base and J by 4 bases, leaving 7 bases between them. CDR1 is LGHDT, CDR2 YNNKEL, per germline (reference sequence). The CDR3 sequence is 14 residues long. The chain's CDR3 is CASSQGRVTGELFF. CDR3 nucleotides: TGTGCCAGCAGCCAAGGTAGAGTCACCGGGGAGCTGTTTTTT.

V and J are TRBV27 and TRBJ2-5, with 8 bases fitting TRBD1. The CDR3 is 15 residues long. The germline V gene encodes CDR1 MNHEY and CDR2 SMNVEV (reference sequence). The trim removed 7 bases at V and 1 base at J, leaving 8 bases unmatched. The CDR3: CASKPGQEPQETQYF. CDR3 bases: TGTGCCAGCAAACCGGGACAGGAACCCCAAGAGACCCAGTACTTC.

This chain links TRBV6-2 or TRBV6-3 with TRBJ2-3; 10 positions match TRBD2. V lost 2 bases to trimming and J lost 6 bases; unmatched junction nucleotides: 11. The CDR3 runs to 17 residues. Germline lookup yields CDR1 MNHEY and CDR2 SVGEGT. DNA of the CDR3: TGTGCCAGCAGTTACATAGTGGCTAGCGGGAGAACCGATACGCAGTATTTT. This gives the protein CASSYIVASGRTDTQYF.

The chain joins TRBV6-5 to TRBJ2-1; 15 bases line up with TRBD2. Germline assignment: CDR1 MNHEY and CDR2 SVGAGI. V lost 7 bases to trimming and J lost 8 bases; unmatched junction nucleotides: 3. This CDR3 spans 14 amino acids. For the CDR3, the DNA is TGTGCCAGCACCTGGACTAGCGGGAGGGATGAGCAGTTCTTC. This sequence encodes CASTWTSGRDEQFF.

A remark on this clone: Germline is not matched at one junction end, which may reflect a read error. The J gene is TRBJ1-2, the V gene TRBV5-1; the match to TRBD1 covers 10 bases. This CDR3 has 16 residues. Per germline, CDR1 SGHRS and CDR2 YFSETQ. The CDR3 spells CASSFRSLGTGEVGAF. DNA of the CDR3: TGCGCCAGCAGCTTCCGCAGTCTCGGGACAGGGGAAGTAGGGGCCTTC. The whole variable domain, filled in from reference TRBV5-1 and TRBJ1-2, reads KAGVTQTPRYLIKTRGQQVTLSCSPISGHRSVSWYQQTPGQGLQFLFEYFSETQRNKGNFPGRFSGRQFSNSRSEMNVSTLELGDSALYLCASSFRSLGTGEVGAFGSGTRLTVV.

Here the CDR3 DNA reads TGTGCCAGTACGTGGACCGGGGGCAATCAGCCCCAGCATTTT. It codes for CASTWTGGNQPQHF. The V and J genes are TRBV19 and TRBJ1-5; D is undetermined. Germline CDR1 and CDR2: LNHDA and SQIVND (reference sequence). V was clipped by 7 bases and J by 2 bases, with 12 bases between them. This CDR3 is 14 amino acids long.

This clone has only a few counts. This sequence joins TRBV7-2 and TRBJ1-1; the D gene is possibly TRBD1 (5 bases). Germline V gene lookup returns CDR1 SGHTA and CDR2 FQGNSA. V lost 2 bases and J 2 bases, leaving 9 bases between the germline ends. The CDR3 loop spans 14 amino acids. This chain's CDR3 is CASSLRQTNTEAFF. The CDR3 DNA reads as TGTGCCAGCAGCTTAAGACAGACAAACACTGAAGCTTTCTTT.

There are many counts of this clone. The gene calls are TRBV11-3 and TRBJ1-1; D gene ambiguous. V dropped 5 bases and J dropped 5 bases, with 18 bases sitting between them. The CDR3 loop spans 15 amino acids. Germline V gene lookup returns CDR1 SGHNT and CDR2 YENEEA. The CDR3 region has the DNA TGTGCCAGCAGCGGAAGGAGAAGAAAGGAGACTGAAGCTTTCTTT. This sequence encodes CASSGRRRKETEAFF.

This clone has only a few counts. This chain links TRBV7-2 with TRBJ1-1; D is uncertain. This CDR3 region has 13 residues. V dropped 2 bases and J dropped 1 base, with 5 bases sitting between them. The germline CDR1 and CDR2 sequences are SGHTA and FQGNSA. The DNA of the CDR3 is TGTGCCAGCAGCTTAATTAGGAACACTGAAGCTTTCTTT. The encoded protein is CASSLIRNTEAFF.

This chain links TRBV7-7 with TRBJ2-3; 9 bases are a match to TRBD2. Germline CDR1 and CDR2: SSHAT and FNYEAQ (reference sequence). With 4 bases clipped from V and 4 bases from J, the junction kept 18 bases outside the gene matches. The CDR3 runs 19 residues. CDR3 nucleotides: TGTGCCAGCAGCTCCGCACCACCCACCTTAGCGGGAGAAGCAGATACGCAGTATTTT. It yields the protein CASSSAPPTLAGEADTQYF.

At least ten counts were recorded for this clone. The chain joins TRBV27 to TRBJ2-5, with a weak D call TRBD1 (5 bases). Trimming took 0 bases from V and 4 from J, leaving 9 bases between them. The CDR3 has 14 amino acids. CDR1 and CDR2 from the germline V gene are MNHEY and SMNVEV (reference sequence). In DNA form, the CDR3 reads TGTGCCAGCAGTTTATCGGGGCCCAGAGAGACCCAGTACTTC. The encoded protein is CASSLSGPRETQYF.

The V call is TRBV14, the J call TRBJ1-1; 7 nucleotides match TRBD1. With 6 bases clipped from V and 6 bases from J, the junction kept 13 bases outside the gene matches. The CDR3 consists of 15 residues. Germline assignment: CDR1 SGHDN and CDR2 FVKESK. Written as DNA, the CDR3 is TGTGCCAGCAGAAAATCCGGGACAGTGGCTTCTGAAGCTTTCTTT. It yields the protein CASRKSGTVASEAFF.

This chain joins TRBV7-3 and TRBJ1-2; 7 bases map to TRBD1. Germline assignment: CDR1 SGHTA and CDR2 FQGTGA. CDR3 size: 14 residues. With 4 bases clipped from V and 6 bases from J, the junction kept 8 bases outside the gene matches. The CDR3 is CASSSRQGIHGYTF. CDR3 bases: TGTGCCAGCAGCTCTAGACAGGGTATCCATGGCTACACCTTC.

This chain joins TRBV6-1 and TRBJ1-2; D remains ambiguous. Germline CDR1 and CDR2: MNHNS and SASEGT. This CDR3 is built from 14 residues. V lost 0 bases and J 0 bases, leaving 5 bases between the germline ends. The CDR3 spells CASSEAATNYGYTF. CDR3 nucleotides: TGTGCCAGCAGTGAAGCGGCAACTAACTATGGCTACACCTTC.

The chain's CDR3 is CSVERGSGEAFF. CDR3 DNA: TGCAGCGTTGAACGGGGAAGTGGTGAAGCTTTCTTT. The chain links TRBV29-1 to TRBJ1-1, with unresolved D. V lost 2 bases to trimming and J lost 7 bases, with 11 bases between them. Germline-derived CDR1 and CDR2 are SQVTM and ANQGSEA. The CDR3 is 12 amino acids.

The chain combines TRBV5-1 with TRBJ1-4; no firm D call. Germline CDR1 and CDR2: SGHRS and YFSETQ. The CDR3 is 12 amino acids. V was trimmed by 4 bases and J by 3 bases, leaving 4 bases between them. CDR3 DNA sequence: TGCGCCAGCAGCCTTCCTAATGAAAAACTGTTTTTT. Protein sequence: CASSLPNEKLFF.

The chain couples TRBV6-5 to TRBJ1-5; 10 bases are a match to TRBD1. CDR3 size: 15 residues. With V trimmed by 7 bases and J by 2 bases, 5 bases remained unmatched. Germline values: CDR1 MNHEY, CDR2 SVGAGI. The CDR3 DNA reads TGTGCCAGCAAGGGGGACAGGGGAGGCAATCAGCCCCAGCATTTT. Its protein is CASKGDRGGNQPQHF.

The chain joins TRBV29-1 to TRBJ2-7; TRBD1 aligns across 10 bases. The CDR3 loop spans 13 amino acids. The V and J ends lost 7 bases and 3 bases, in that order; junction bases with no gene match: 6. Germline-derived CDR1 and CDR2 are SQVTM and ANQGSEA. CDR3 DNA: TGCAGCGCCCTTGACAGGGGGCACTACGAGCAGTACTTC. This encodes CSALDRGHYEQYF.

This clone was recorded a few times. In DNA, the CDR3 is TGTGCCAGCAGCTCCCCCGGGGGTGGGGAAAAACTGTTTTTT. Protein product: CASSSPGGGEKLFF. The V call is TRBV5-4, the J call TRBJ1-4; maybe TRBD1 (5 bases). Germline CDR1 is SGHNT and CDR2 is YYREEE (reference sequence). The CDR3 has 14 residues. Deletions cut 3 bases from V and 8 bases from J, with 14 bases between.